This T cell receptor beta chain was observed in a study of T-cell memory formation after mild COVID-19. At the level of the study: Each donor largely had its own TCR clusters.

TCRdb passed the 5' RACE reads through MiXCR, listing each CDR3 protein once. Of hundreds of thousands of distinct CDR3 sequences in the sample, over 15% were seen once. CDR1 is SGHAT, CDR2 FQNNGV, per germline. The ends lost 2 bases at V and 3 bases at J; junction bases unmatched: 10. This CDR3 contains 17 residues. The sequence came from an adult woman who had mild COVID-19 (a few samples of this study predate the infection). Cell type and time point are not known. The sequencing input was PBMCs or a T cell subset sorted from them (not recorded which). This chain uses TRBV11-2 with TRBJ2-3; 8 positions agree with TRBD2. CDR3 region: CASSLWGAGVGTDTQYF. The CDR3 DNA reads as TGTGCCAGCAGCTTATGGGGAGCGGGAGTTGGGACAGATACGCAGTATTTT.